The 28 T cell receptor beta chains given below trace back to one sample, sequenced in a study of shared clonotypes between healthy human individuals. Method: immunoSEQ multiplex PCR; TCRdb's copy keeps in-frame clones and lacks some. The sample includes about 1.1 million clones, around three quarters of them seen just once. Sequenced input: memory CD4+ T cells from PBMCs. Subset specified: CD45RA-negative fraction. All receptors derive from a man between 18 and 35 years old in good health. Some clones in this sample may be carry-over from other donors' samples.

V gene TRBV6-1 combines with J gene TRBJ1-2, with D tentatively TRBD1 (5 bases). The CDR3 has 15 residues. Germline V gene lookup returns CDR1 MNHNS and CDR2 SASEGT. Trimming shortened V by 6 bases and J by 8 bases, and 22 bases separated the two germline ends. In DNA, the CDR3 is TGTGCCAGCAGGCCTGGGGGGGACGATGGTCGGGGCTACACCTTC. Translation: CASRPGGDDGRGYTF.

V and J are TRBV7-9 and TRBJ2-7, with D possibly called TRBD1 or TRBD2 (6 bases each). Between the trimmed V and J ends, which lost 5 bases and 0 bases, there was a span of 14 bases. Germline CDR1 SEHNR, CDR2 FQNEAQ (reference sequence). CDR3 length: 15 residues. CDR3 residues: CASSPVGGSSYEQYF. The CDR3 nucleotides are TGTGCCAGCAGCCCGGTAGGGGGGAGCTCCTACGAGCAGTACTTC.

The rearrangement links TRBV4-2 to TRBJ1-4, with TRBD1 identical over 8 bases. Germline V gives CDR1 LGHNA, CDR2 YNFKEQ. The CDR3 extends over 15 amino acids. After removal of 5 bases from V and 2 bases from J, the junction contained 4 bases not matched to a gene. DNA for the CDR3: TGTGCCAGCAGCGACGACAGGGGTACTAATGAAAAACTGTTTTTT. Protein sequence: CASSDDRGTNEKLFF.

Comments on this clone: This sample includes further DNA sequences coding for the same CDR3. The rearrangement joins TRBV4-1 to TRBJ2-7; D ambiguous. The CDR3 has 14 residues. Trimming took off 4 bases at V and 5 bases at J, with 15 bases between the two ends. In germline, CDR1 is MGHRA, CDR2 YSYEKL. CDR3 nucleotides: TGCGCCAGCAGCCGGTCCGCGGAGAGCAACGAGCAGTACTTC. It encodes CASSRSAESNEQYF.

The chain combines TRBV14 with TRBJ2-3; 11 nucleotides match TRBD2. Germline CDR1 SGHDN, CDR2 FVKESK. V was clipped by 4 bases and J by 10 bases; unmatched bases: 13. This CDR3 is built from 16 residues. CDR3 sequence: CASSLQGTSGPGAQYF. The CDR3 coding sequence is TGTGCCAGCAGCCTACAAGGGACTAGCGGCCCTGGGGCGCAGTATTTT.

This clone showed up just once. J is TRBJ2-2 and V is TRBV9; 7 nucleotides match TRBD2. The CDR3 contains 16 residues. Germline CDR1 SGDLS, CDR2 YYNGEE. Germline trimming cut 1 base from V and 0 bases from J; bases unmatched to any gene: 3. The CDR3 region has the DNA TGTGCCAGCAGCGTATCCGGGAGGTCGAACACCGGGGAGCTGTTTTTT. Protein product: CASSVSGRSNTGELFF.

Worth noting for this clone: The sample holds other DNA sequences that translate to the same CDR3. V is TRBV30 and J is TRBJ2-2; D gene uncertain. Germline CDR1 is GTSNPN and CDR2 is SVGIG (reference sequence). CDR3 size: 11 residues. V lost 0 bases to trimming and J lost 5 bases, with 1 base between them. CDR3 amino acids: CAWSVTGELFF. The CDR3 nucleotides read TGTGCCTGGAGTGTGACCGGGGAGCTGTTTTTT.

This clone was counted a single time. The rearrangement uses TRBV28 and TRBJ1-3, with no clear D. Germline lookup yields CDR1 MDHEN and CDR2 SYDVKM. Trimming pared 6 bases from V and 0 bases from J, leaving 12 bases between. There are 15 residues in the CDR3. The CDR3 sequence is CASSSGVFSGNTIYF. The CDR3 DNA follows: TGTGCCAGCAGCAGCGGTGTATTCTCTGGAAACACCATATATTTT.

The genes are TRBV7-9 and TRBJ1-6; D gene uncertain. CDR1 is SEHNR and CDR2 is FQNEAQ in the germline V gene (reference sequence). The CDR3 totals 13 residues. Trimming removed 1 base at V and 7 bases at J, with 5 bases between. The CDR3 region is CASSLDGNSPLHF. CDR3 in DNA: TGTGCCAGCAGCTTAGATGGCAATTCACCCCTCCACTTT.

This clone came up a few times. The genes are TRBV30 and TRBJ1-5; D gene unclear. CDR3 length: 14 residues. Germline-derived CDR1 and CDR2 are GTSNPN and SVGIG (reference sequence). V dropped 2 bases and J dropped 2 bases, with 10 bases sitting between them. CDR3 in amino acids: CAWSRGKGNQPQHF. The CDR3 region has the DNA TGTGCCTGGAGTCGTGGTAAGGGCAATCAGCCCCAGCATTTT.

The chain combines TRBV28 with TRBJ1-2, with D possibly being TRBD1 (5 bases). The CDR3 contains 15 residues. V shed 3 bases and J shed 7 bases, with 18 bases lying between them. CDR1 and CDR2 (germline): MDHEN, SYDVKM. As DNA, the CDR3 is TGTGCCAGCAGTTTCCTCCCGGGCGGGACGAGTGGCTACACCTTC. Protein sequence: CASSFLPGGTSGYTF.

The chain recombines TRBV11-2 with TRBJ1-1, with 8 bases matching TRBD1. V lost 1 base, J lost 4 bases, and 11 bases stayed unmatched. Germline CDR1 SGHAT, CDR2 FQNNGV. This CDR3 spans 17 amino acids. CDR3 coding DNA: TGTGCCAGCAGCTTAGGTCCCCAGGGGGCAGGGATCACTGAAGCTTTCTTT. It codes for CASSLGPQGAGITEAFF.

This sequence joins TRBV11-1 and TRBJ2-7, with TRBD1 as a possible D gene (6 bases). The CDR3 has 16 amino acids. V lost 3 bases to trimming and J lost 0 bases, with 15 bases between them. Germline V CDR1 and CDR2: SGHAT, FQDESV (reference sequence). CDR3: CASSLGARTFSYEQYF. CDR3 in DNA: TGTGCCAGCAGCTTGGGGGCGCGGACTTTCTCCTACGAGCAGTACTTC.

V is TRBV5-5 and J is TRBJ1-2; TRBD1 is a possible D gene (6 bases). This CDR3 spans 14 amino acids. The germline V gene has CDR1 SGHKS and CDR2 YYEKEE (reference sequence). Trimming cost V 4 bases and J 2 bases, with 12 bases left between them. The CDR3 DNA follows: TGTGCCAGCAGCCCGAAACAGGGAAACTATGGCTACACCTTC. It yields the protein CASSPKQGNYGYTF.

V is TRBV9 and J is TRBJ2-7; D call uncertain. Per the germline V gene, CDR1 is SGDLS and CDR2 is YYNGEE. This CDR3 is built from 15 residues. V dropped 2 bases and J dropped 1 base, with 13 bases sitting between them. CDR3 sequence reads: CASSVPAKGSYEQYF. CDR3 in DNA: TGTGCCAGCAGCGTCCCAGCTAAGGGTTCCTACGAGCAGTACTTC.

CDR3 residues: CASSPPSGSVYEQYF. The CDR3 DNA follows: TGTGCCAGCAGCCCACCTAGCGGGAGTGTCTACGAGCAGTACTTC. This chain links TRBV28 with TRBJ2-7; 10 bases are shared with TRBD2. The CDR3 contains 15 residues. V shed 6 bases and J 3 bases; nucleotides not matched to a gene: 8. Germline loops: CDR1 MDHEN, CDR2 SYDVKM.

The chain uses TRBV7-2 and TRBJ2-1; 9 positions agree with TRBD2. CDR3 length: 14 residues. V lost 6 bases to trimming and J lost 4 bases; unmatched junction nucleotides: 4. Germline-derived CDR1 and CDR2 are SGHTA and FQGNSA. Written as DNA, the CDR3 is TGTGCCAGCAGTGCGGGACTAGCTTACAATGAGCAGTTCTTC. Protein product: CASSAGLAYNEQFF. The variable domain in full, with the rest retrieved from reference TRBV7-2 and TRBJ2-1, is GAGVSQSPSNKVTEKGKDVELRCDPISGHTALYWYRQSLGQGLEFLIYFQGNSAPDKSGLPSDRFSAERTGGSVSTLTIQRTQQEDSAVYLCASSAGLAYNEQFFGPGTRLTVL.

This clone has just one count. The V call is TRBV19, the J call TRBJ2-7; D may be TRBD2 (7 bases). The CDR3 runs 16 residues. The germline gives CDR1 LNHDA, CDR2 SQIVND (reference sequence). The V and J ends lost 4 bases and 0 bases respectively, with 16 bases between them. The DNA for the CDR3 is TGTGCCAGTAGTAATGAAAGGGGGGGAAGCTCCTACGAGCAGTACTTC. Protein: CASSNERGGSSYEQYF.

This clone was found a few times. V usage is TRBV10-1 and J usage is TRBJ2-7; TRBD1 matches at 10 bases. This CDR3 is 14 amino acids long. Losses at the gene ends were 3 bases for V and 7 bases for J; bases not matched to a gene: 6. Per germline, CDR1 WNHNN and CDR2 SYGVQD (reference sequence). CDR3 in amino acids: CASSERWDRGEQYF. Written as DNA, the CDR3 is TGCGCCAGCAGTGAACGGTGGGACAGGGGTGAGCAGTACTTC.

V and J are TRBV29-1 and TRBJ2-3; 7 positions agree with TRBD1. Germline-derived CDR1 and CDR2 are SQVTM and ANQGSEA. The CDR3 is 12 residues long. With 6 bases clipped from V and 4 bases from J, the junction kept 4 bases outside the gene matches. This CDR3 is CSVDGQADTQYF. In DNA, the CDR3 is TGCAGCGTGGATGGACAGGCAGATACGCAGTATTTT.

This sequence joins TRBV7-3 and TRBJ2-1; no firm D call. V was trimmed by 3 bases and J by 7 bases, leaving 7 bases between them. The CDR3 spans 12 residues. Germline V gene sequence: CDR1 SGHTA, CDR2 FQGTGA. CDR3 sequence (DNA): TGTGCCAGCAGCTTCGGCTTGAATGAGCAGTTCTTC. Amino acid sequence: CASSFGLNEQFF.

This chain joins TRBV5-1 and TRBJ2-3; 13 bases are a match to TRBD2. Germline CDR1 and CDR2: SGHRS and YFSETQ. The CDR3 sequence is 17 residues long. V gave up 4 bases and J gave up 4 bases; unmatched junction bases: 9. CDR3: CASSAMGLAGPADTQYF. In DNA, the CDR3 is TGCGCCAGCAGCGCCATGGGACTAGCGGGACCGGCAGATACGCAGTATTTT.

The chain has TRBV7-2 and TRBJ2-3; TRBD1 might be the D (6 bases). The V gene lost 5 bases and the J gene lost 4 bases, with 19 bases spanning the gap. CDR1 is SGHTA, CDR2 FQGNSA, per germline. The CDR3 loop spans 16 amino acids. In DNA form, the CDR3 reads TGTGCCAGCAGCCTGAACAGGGCCCCTGGCGCAGATACGCAGTATTTT. Protein sequence: CASSLNRAPGADTQYF.

The V gene is TRBV30, the J gene TRBJ1-1; TRBD1 might be the D (6 bases). This CDR3 has 13 residues. V was clipped by 8 bases and J by 1 base, with 14 bases between them. Per germline, CDR1 GTSNPN and CDR2 SVGIG (reference sequence). CDR3 nucleotides: TGTGCCCAGAGGGGGGGAGGGAACACTGAAGCTTTCTTT. The encoded protein is CAQRGGGNTEAFF.

V and J are TRBV7-9 and TRBJ1-1; D gene uncertain. The V end was cut by 5 bases, the J end by 5 bases, with 15 bases between. There are 14 residues in the CDR3. Germline assignment: CDR1 SEHNR and CDR2 FQNEAQ (reference sequence). CDR3 amino acids: CASSQDVGWTEAFF. Written as DNA, the CDR3 is TGTGCCAGCAGCCAGGATGTCGGGTGGACTGAAGCTTTCTTT.

The CDR3, as DNA: TGTGCCACCGACGGGACAGACAACACAGATACGCAGTATTTT. This codes for CATDGTDNTDTQYF. This chain joins TRBV2 and TRBJ2-3; 7 positions agree with TRBD1. The V gene's germline CDR1 is SNHLY and CDR2 FYNNEI. CDR3 length equals 14 residues. Trimming removed 10 bases from V and 2 bases from J; junction bases left unmatched: 9.

The chain couples TRBV7-9 to TRBJ2-2; the D gene is possibly TRBD1 (6 bases). CDR3 length equals 15 residues. Trimming cost V 8 bases and J 7 bases, with 20 bases left between them. CDR1 SEHNR and CDR2 FQNEAQ come from the germline V gene (reference sequence). CDR3 nucleotide sequence: TGTGCCAGCCATTTCAGGGGACGAGGTTTCGGGGAGCTGTTTTTT. Translating it yields CASHFRGRGFGELFF.

This clone has only a few counts. The CDR3 is CASSPPGGIRNTEAFF. CDR3 sequence (DNA): TGTGCCAGCTCACCCCCGGGTGGAATCAGGAACACTGAAGCTTTCTTT. The V and J genes are TRBV18 and TRBJ1-1; no reliable D call. The CDR3 has 16 residues. The germline V gene has CDR1 KGHSH and CDR2 LQKENI. V shed 3 bases and J shed 1 base, with 15 bases lying between them.